This T cell receptor beta chain emerged from a study of blood T cell repertoires in COVID-19. On the study more broadly: Samples came from the United States, Italy and Spain, spanning acute and convalescent COVID-19. From T cells, B-cell-depleted T cells, or PBMCs came the material, which was cDNA or gDNA.

In the authors' workflow: Amplification from reference gene primers served as the basis for estimated nucleated cell counts. TCRdb's copy holds only in-frame clones and misses some; the assay was immunoSEQ multiplex PCR. Clone size and the V and J calls come from that table; the DNA yielded D and trimming. The sample gives about 210,000 clones, about 88% of which show up once; around 4.8% is in the top ten. Unmatched junction bases numbered 4, after V lost 6 bases and J lost 0 bases. This CDR3 has 16 amino acids. Per the germline V gene, CDR1 is MDHEN and CDR2 is SYDVKM. The specimen sequenced was peripheral blood. This chain joins TRBV28 and TRBJ2-1, with 11 nucleotides matching TRBD2. This TCR came from a woman in her thirties or forties with acute or convalescent COVID-19. In DNA, the CDR3 is TGTGCCAGCAGCGTAGCGGGGGGGCTCTCCTACAATGAGCAGTTCTTC. It encodes CASSVAGGLSYNEQFF.